The 3 T cell receptor beta chains presented below share a single source sample, sequenced in a study of blood T cell repertoires in COVID-19. This table comes from immunoSEQ multiplex PCR, and its TCRdb copy is limited to in-frame clones, with some not included. The sample holds 160,000 or so clones, 90% to 95% seen once. The sequencing sample was made of peripheral blood. These receptors all come from an older woman with COVID-19, enrolled during active disease.

This chain connects TRBV21-1 to TRBJ2-7; the table gives TRBD2 as D, unverified against the DNA. TRBV21-1 is a recognized pseudogene. The CDR3 totals 17 residues. The CDR3 loop is CASSHTRKEPLTYEQYF. For the CDR3, the DNA is TGTGCCAGCAGCCATACACGGAAGGAGCCCCTAACCTACGAGCAGTACTTC.

V is TRBV5-1 and J is TRBJ2-7; 15 bases are a match to TRBD2. Germline V gene data show CDR1 as SGHRS and CDR2 as YFSETQ. Trimming took 0 bases from V and 0 from J; bases not matched to a gene: 7. The CDR3 covers 19 residues. The CDR3 region is CASSLEGLAGGRNSYEQYF. DNA for the CDR3: TGCGCCAGCAGCTTGGAGGGACTAGCGGGGGGCAGAAACTCCTACGAGCAGTACTTC.

The chain links TRBV19 to TRBJ1-1; possible D gene TRBD1, 5 bases. This CDR3 has 14 amino acids. V dropped 5 bases and J dropped 5 bases, with 15 bases sitting between them. Per germline, CDR1 LNHDA and CDR2 SQIVND (reference sequence). CDR3 DNA sequence: TGTGCCAGTAGTGTGCGGGACTTGGGGACTGAAGCTTTCTTT. This codes for CASSVRDLGTEAFF.